The rows below give T cell receptor beta chains drawn from one sample of a study of shared clonotypes between healthy human individuals. Profiling relied on immunoSEQ multiplex PCR, and the TCRdb table lists in-frame clones only, not all of them. The top ten clones hold 1% to 1.5% of a sample with roughly 2,000,000 clones, over 85% of them seen once. Sequencing was carried out using naive CD8+ T cells sorted from blood. Receptors were obtained from a man younger than 30 in good health. CDR3s leave out the opening cysteine and the closing phenylalanine or tryptophan. The order of the fields is J gene, V gene, clone size, CDR3 protein. Size is omitted from some rows. Given values are once, few, many or a class for expanded clones.

J gene: TRBJ1-3; V gene: TRBV13; clone size: -; CDR3 protein: ASSLASGNTIY
J gene: TRBJ2-7; V gene: TRBV9; clone size: -; CDR3 protein: ASSSGGGGAYEQY
J gene: TRBJ1-1; V gene: TRBV2; clone size: -; CDR3 protein: ASSGIRHGNTEAF
J gene: TRBJ2-7; V gene: TRBV10-2; clone size: few; CDR3 protein: ASSEYGDEQY
J gene: TRBJ2-7; V gene: TRBV28; clone size: -; CDR3 protein: ASSPPGTETYEQY
J gene: TRBJ2-3; V gene: TRBV5-1; clone size: -; CDR3 protein: ASSSKELRADTQY
J gene: TRBJ2-2; V gene: TRBV7-3; clone size: -; CDR3 protein: ASSFGVYTGELF
J gene: TRBJ1-5; V gene: TRBV7-6; clone size: -; CDR3 protein: ASSLGGQQPQH
J gene: TRBJ1-1; V gene: TRBV19; clone size: -; CDR3 protein: ASRDSNTEAF
J gene: TRBJ2-5; V gene: TRBV25-1; clone size: -; CDR3 protein: ASSDLSIMGAETQY
J gene: TRBJ2-7; V gene: TRBV18; clone size: -; CDR3 protein: ASSPWTGESSYEQY
J gene: TRBJ2-7; V gene: TRBV29-1; clone size: -; CDR3 protein: SVRLTEDYYEQY